This T cell receptor (beta chain) came from a study of blood T cell repertoires in COVID-19. CDR3 size: 14 residues. Germline V lookup: CDR1 LNHDA, CDR2 SQIVND (reference sequence). V lost 8 bases and J 2 bases, leaving 14 bases between the germline ends. Data came from immunoSEQ multiplex PCR; TCRdb stores just in-frame clones and leaves some out. This table holds fewer than 350,000 clones, about nine tenths found once. This sequence originates from a woman in her 30s with acute COVID-19. Sequenced material: PBMCs or T cells enriched from blood (not recorded which). The rearrangement links TRBV19 to TRBJ2-3; weak D call: TRBD1 (6 bases). This chain's CDR3 is CASGFGTYTDTQYF. DNA for the CDR3: TGTGCCAGTGGGTTCGGGACATACACAGATACGCAGTATTTT.